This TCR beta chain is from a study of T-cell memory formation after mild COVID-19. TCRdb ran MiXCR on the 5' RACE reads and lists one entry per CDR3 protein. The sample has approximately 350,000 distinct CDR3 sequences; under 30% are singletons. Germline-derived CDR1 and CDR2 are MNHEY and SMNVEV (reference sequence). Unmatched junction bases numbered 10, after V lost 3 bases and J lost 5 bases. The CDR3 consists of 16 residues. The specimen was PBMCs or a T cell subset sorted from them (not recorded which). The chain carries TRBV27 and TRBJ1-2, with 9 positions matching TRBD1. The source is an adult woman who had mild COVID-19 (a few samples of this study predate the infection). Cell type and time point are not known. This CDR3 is CASSLQGQGYRYGYTF. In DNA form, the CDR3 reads TGTGCCAGCAGTTTGCAGGGACAGGGTTACCGGTATGGCTACACCTTC.